These 12 T cell receptor beta chains were all obtained from the same sample, sequenced in a study of blood T cell repertoires in COVID-19. Generated by immunoSEQ multiplex PCR, the TCRdb table keeps only in-frame clones and is missing some. The sample lists 300,000 to 350,000 clones, roughly 88% occurring once. The specimen sequenced was PBMCs or T cells enriched from blood (not recorded which). The receptors stem from a man between 25 and 39 years old who had recovered from COVID-19.

The rearrangement joins TRBV4-1 to TRBJ1-4, with 9 nucleotides matching TRBD1. Germline CDR1 and CDR2: MGHRA and YSYEKL. This CDR3 region has 16 residues. V lost 1 base, J lost 6 bases, and 6 bases stayed unmatched. The CDR3: CASSQGYGDRDEKLFF. The CDR3 nucleotides read TGCGCCAGCAGCCAAGGATACGGGGACAGGGATGAAAAACTGTTTTTT.

V and J are TRBV7-2 and TRBJ1-2; D is unclear. The V and J ends lost 1 base and 4 bases respectively, with 4 bases between them. The CDR3 runs 12 residues. The germline gives CDR1 SGHTA, CDR2 FQGNSA. CDR3 protein: CASSLVSYGYTF. DNA for the CDR3: TGTGCCAGCAGCTTAGTTAGCTATGGCTACACCTTC.

This chain links TRBV6-5 with TRBJ1-6, with D hard to call. This CDR3 is 14 amino acids long. V was pared by 10 bases and J by 5 bases, with 15 bases between. CDR1 is MNHEY and CDR2 is SVGAGI in the germline V gene. The CDR3 is CATSRYRDNSPLHF. The DNA of the CDR3 is TGTGCCACCTCACGGTACAGAGATAATTCACCCCTCCACTTT.

The chain has TRBV6-2 or TRBV6-3 and TRBJ1-2; 9 bases map to TRBD1. The germline CDR1 and CDR2 sequences are MNHEY and SVGEGT. V gave up 2 bases and J gave up 8 bases; unmatched junction bases: 9. This CDR3 comprises 15 residues. DNA for the CDR3: TGTGCCAGCAGTTACCTCGGACAGGGGCGGGGAGGCTACACCTTC. Protein: CASSYLGQGRGGYTF.

The rearrangement joins TRBV18 to TRBJ2-2, with TRBD1 identical over 7 bases. The CDR3 is 16 amino acids. Germline V CDR1 and CDR2: KGHSH, LQKENI. J gave up 5 bases and V 2 bases, and 8 bases lay outside the gene matches. The CDR3: CASSPGTGVTTGELFF. CDR3 DNA: TGTGCCAGCTCACCAGGAACAGGGGTTACGACCGGGGAGCTGTTTTTT.

The J gene is TRBJ1-3, the V gene TRBV3-1 (or the pseudogene TRBV3-2); D remains ambiguous. V was cut by 1 base and J by 3 bases, with 19 bases left in between. The CDR3 has 18 amino acids. From germline, CDR1 is LGHDT and CDR2 YNNKEL (reference sequence). DNA of the CDR3: TGTGCCAGCAGCCAAGCCGGCCCCACTAACCTACTTGGAAACACCATATATTTT. Amino acids: CASSQAGPTNLLGNTIYF.

The chain links TRBV12-3 or TRBV12-4 to TRBJ1-3, with 7 bases lining up with TRBD1. Trimming removed 6 bases from V and 4 bases from J; junction bases left unmatched: 3. CDR3 size: 13 residues. The CDR3 bases are TGTGCCAGCAGCCAGACAGGGGGAAACACCATATATTTT. This encodes CASSQTGGNTIYF.

This clone has just one count. The V call is TRBV10-3, the J call TRBJ2-2, with 10 nucleotides matching TRBD1. V shed 7 bases and J 5 bases; nucleotides not matched to a gene: 7. This CDR3 comprises 15 residues. Germline V gene data show CDR1 as ENHRY and CDR2 as SYGVKD. For the CDR3, the DNA is TGTGCCATCACCGGGACAGGGGATAAAACCGGGGAGCTGTTTTTT. Its translation: CAITGTGDKTGELFF.

The chain couples TRBV9 to TRBJ2-3; the D is unclear. With 3 bases removed from V and 0 bases from J, the gap between germline ends came to 5 bases. CDR3 length: 13 residues. Germline V gene lookup returns CDR1 SGDLS and CDR2 YYNGEE. CDR3 residues: CASSGPSTDTQYF. CDR3 DNA sequence: TGTGCCAGCAGCGGGCCCAGCACAGATACGCAGTATTTT.

This sequence joins TRBV20-1 and TRBJ1-1; D uncertain. Trimming took 6 bases from V and 4 from J, leaving 9 bases between them. In germline, CDR1 is DFQATT, CDR2 SNEGSKA (reference sequence). The CDR3 consists of 11 residues. CDR3 in amino acids: CSAMPGTEAFF. The CDR3 nucleotides are TGCAGTGCAATGCCGGGCACTGAAGCTTTCTTT.

V and J are TRBV19 and TRBJ1-5; D not resolved. This CDR3 has 13 residues. Trimming left V 8 bases short and J 5 bases short, with 13 bases between. CDR1 and CDR2 from the germline V gene are LNHDA and SQIVND (reference sequence). The CDR3 here is CASANTADQPQHF. CDR3 bases: TGTGCCAGTGCAAATACCGCAGATCAGCCCCAGCATTTT.

This clone was counted a few times. The chain links TRBV2 to TRBJ1-1; tentatively, D is TRBD1 (6 bases). The ends were cut back, 10 bases at V and 1 base at J, with 13 bases in the middle. This CDR3 is 13 amino acids long. Germline V gene sequence: CDR1 SNHLY, CDR2 FYNNEI. In nucleotides, the CDR3 is TGTGCCACACAACAGGGTGGGAACACTGAAGCTTTCTTT. It translates to CATQQGGNTEAFF.